The 3 T cell receptor beta chains below all came from one sample that was sequenced in a study of identical twins. TCRdb fed the 5' RACE reads into MiXCR, producing one record per CDR3 protein. The table records fewer than 250,000 distinct CDR3 sequences, 7.5% of them present only once. These data were also filed under a second study, of yellow fever vaccine responses in identical twins.

Sequences were obtained from CD8+ T cells sorted from blood. These receptors all stem from a woman under 30 in good health.

This chain uses TRBV5-4 with TRBJ2-1; 11 bases are shared with TRBD2. The CDR3 contains 15 residues. Germline assignment: CDR1 SGHNT and CDR2 YYREEE (reference sequence). Trimming cost V 4 bases and J 2 bases; bases outside gene matches: 2. The CDR3 sequence is CASSVSGRAYNEQFF. Here the CDR3 DNA reads TGTGCCAGCAGCGTTAGCGGGAGGGCCTACAATGAGCAGTTCTTC.

This clonotype was seen a handful of times. V gene TRBV7-6 combines with J gene TRBJ2-3, with TRBD2 matching 13 bases. V was clipped by 2 bases and J by 2 bases; unmatched bases: 10. Germline-derived CDR1 and CDR2 are SGHVS and FNYEAQ. The CDR3 is 19 residues long. CDR3 in DNA: TGTGCCAGCAGCTTAAGTCCGGGACTAGCGGGAATACCCACAGATACGCAGTATTTT. Protein product: CASSLSPGLAGIPTDTQYF. Complete variable domain (other parts from reference TRBV7-6 and TRBJ2-3): GAGVSQSPRYKVTKRGQDVALRCDPISGHVSLYWYRQALGQGPEFLTYFNYEAQQDKSGLPNDRFSAERPEGSISTLTIQRTEQRDSAMYRCASSLSPGLAGIPTDTQYFGPGTRLTVL.

At least ten counts were recorded for this clonotype. The chain employs TRBV20-1 and TRBJ2-7, with D perhaps TRBD2 (5 bases). Germline V gene sequence: CDR1 DFQATT, CDR2 SNEGSKA (reference sequence). The CDR3 is made up of 14 amino acids. Trimming left V 2 bases short and J 4 bases short, with 15 bases between. CDR3 in amino acids: CSARPTRSGYEQYF. CDR3 bases: TGCAGTGCTAGACCCACGCGGAGCGGTTACGAGCAGTACTTC.